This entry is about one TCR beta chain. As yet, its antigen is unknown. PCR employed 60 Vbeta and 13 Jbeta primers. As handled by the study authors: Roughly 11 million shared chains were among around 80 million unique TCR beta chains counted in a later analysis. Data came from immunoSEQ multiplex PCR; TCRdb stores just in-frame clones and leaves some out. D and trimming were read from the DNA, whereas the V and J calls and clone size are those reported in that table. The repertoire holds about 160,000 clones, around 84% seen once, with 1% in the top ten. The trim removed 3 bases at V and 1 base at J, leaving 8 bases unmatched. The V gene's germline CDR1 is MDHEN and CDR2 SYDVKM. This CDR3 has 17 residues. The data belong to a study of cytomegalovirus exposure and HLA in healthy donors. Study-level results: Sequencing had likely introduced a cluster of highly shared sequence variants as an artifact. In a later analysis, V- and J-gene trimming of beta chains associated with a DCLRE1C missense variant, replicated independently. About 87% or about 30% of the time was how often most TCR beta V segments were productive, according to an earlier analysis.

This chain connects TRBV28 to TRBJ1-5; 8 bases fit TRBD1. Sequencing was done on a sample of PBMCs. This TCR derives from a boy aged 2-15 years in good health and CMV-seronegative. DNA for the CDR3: TGTGCCAGCAGTTTGTTTCGGACAGGGCGGAGCAATCAGCCCCAGCATTTT. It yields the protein CASSLFRTGRSNQPQHF.